This T cell receptor beta chain was recovered during a study of immune cell composition in non-small cell lung cancer. Normal lung was sampled as far from the tumour as possible, at least 3 cm. V trimming: 5 bases; J trimming: 5 bases; junction bases outside the gene matches: 5. This CDR3 is built from 14 residues. Germline V lookup: CDR1 MDHEN, CDR2 SYDVKM. Data came from immunoSEQ multiplex PCR; TCRdb stores just in-frame clones and leaves some out. The table has about 6,800 clones, about 83% seen once. Study-level findings and limits: Tumour-associated clones >0.5% occurred in approximately 34% of adenocarcinomas, roughly 80% of squamous.

Concerning this clone: Its antigen is not known.

Sequenced material: non-adjacent lung tissue. This TCR was sampled from a human donor with non-small cell lung cancer. This chain connects TRBV28 to TRBJ1-4; TRBD1 matches at 7 bases. CDR3 sequence reads: CASSTGQYNEKLFF. For the CDR3, the DNA is TGTGCCAGCAGTACGGGACAGTACAATGAAAAACTGTTTTTT.